Following are 9 T cell receptor beta chains from one sample sequenced in a study of T-cell memory formation after mild COVID-19. Each CDR3 protein is one row after TCRdb ran MiXCR on the 5' RACE reads. The data show about 210,000 distinct CDR3 sequences, roughly 10% seen once. The material sequenced was PBMCs or a T cell subset sorted from them (not recorded which). The source is a man aged 18-30 years who had mild COVID-19 (a few samples of this study predate the infection). Cell type and time point are not known.

This sequence joins TRBV7-8 and TRBJ2-1, with D possibly being TRBD2 (6 bases). From germline, CDR1 is SGHVS and CDR2 FQNEAQ. The V end lost 5 bases, the J end lost 9 bases, and 11 bases lay between the germline ends. The CDR3 sequence is 12 residues long. DNA of the CDR3: TGTGCCAGCAGCCCCACGCGGGGTGAGCAGTTCTTC. Its protein product is CASSPTRGEQFF.

The chain joins TRBV6-2 or TRBV6-3 to TRBJ2-1, with D possibly TRBD1 on 5 matching bases. Trimming cost V 2 bases and J 9 bases, with 11 bases left between them. Germline CDR1 and CDR2: MNHEY and SVGEGT. CDR3 size: 13 residues. The CDR3 here is CASSYRWQGEQFF. The CDR3 nucleotides are TGTGCCAGCAGTTACCGATGGCAGGGTGAGCAGTTCTTC.

This clonotype was observed a single time. The genes are TRBV5-6 and TRBJ2-1, with a possible D match to TRBD1 (5 bases). CDR1 and CDR2 (germline): SGHDT, YYEEEE. Trimming left V 1 base short and J 6 bases short, with 14 bases between. The CDR3 has 15 amino acids. The DNA of the CDR3 is TGTGCCAGCAGCTTGTGGGGCGACCTCCCCAATGAGCAGTTCTTC. This sequence encodes CASSLWGDLPNEQFF.

This sequence joins TRBV7-9 and TRBJ1-6; the D gene is possibly TRBD1 (6 bases). The V gene lost 5 bases and the J gene lost 8 bases, with 16 bases spanning the gap. The length of the CDR3 is 15 residues. Germline assignment: CDR1 SEHNR and CDR2 FQNEAQ (reference sequence). The CDR3 spells CASSPSGGRHSPLHF. CDR3 sequence (DNA): TGTGCCAGCAGCCCGAGTGGGGGCCGACATTCACCCCTCCACTTT.

This clonotype was found a few times. The CDR3 DNA follows: TGCGCCAGCAGCCCCCAGGGCCGTCGCACCGGGGAGCTGTTTTTT. This gives the protein CASSPQGRRTGELFF. This chain links TRBV5-1 with TRBJ2-2, with D tentatively TRBD1 (5 bases). Germline lookup yields CDR1 SGHRS and CDR2 YFSETQ. The CDR3 loop spans 15 amino acids. V lost 4 bases and J lost 4, with 14 bases in between.

The chain links TRBV5-6 to TRBJ2-4, with D perhaps being TRBD1 or TRBD2 (5 bases each). Germline loops: CDR1 SGHDT, CDR2 YYEEEE. V was pared by 1 base and J by 0 bases, with 11 bases between. The length of the CDR3 is 16 residues. The CDR3 DNA follows: TGTGCCAGCAGCTTGTGGGGGAGTTCAGCCAAAAACATTCAGTACTTC. Translating it yields CASSLWGSSAKNIQYF. The full variable domain, its missing parts supplied by reference TRBV5-6 and TRBJ2-4, is DAGVTQSPTHLIKTRGQQVTLRCSPKSGHDTVSWYQQALGQGPQFIFQYYEEEERQRGNFPDRFSGHQFPNYSSELNVNALLLGDSALYLCASSLWGSSAKNIQYFGAGTRLSVL.

There are a few counts of this clonotype. In DNA form, the CDR3 reads TGTGCCAGCAGTGAACCCGGCCGTTACGAGCAGTACGTC. This codes for CASSEPGRYEQYV. The chain links TRBV25-1 to TRBJ2-7; D is unresolved. Trimming took off 2 bases at V and 4 bases at J, with 9 bases between the two ends. The germline CDR1 and CDR2 sequences are MGHDK and SYGVNS. This CDR3 comprises 13 residues.

The table lists this clonotype with a few counts. The chain combines TRBV15 with TRBJ2-2, with no clear D. From germline, CDR1 is LNHNV and CDR2 YYDKDF (reference sequence). Trimming shortened V by 3 bases and J by 0 bases, and 11 bases separated the two germline ends. The CDR3 is made up of 16 amino acids. In nucleotides, the CDR3 is TGTGCCACCAGCAGGCGAAGAGTGGCGAACACCGGGGAGCTGTTTTTT. This translates into CATSRRRVANTGELFF.

V gene TRBV5-1 combines with J gene TRBJ1-1; 10 positions match TRBD1. J was trimmed by 3 bases and V by 4 bases; bases with no gene match: 6. In germline, CDR1 is SGHRS, CDR2 YFSETQ. This CDR3 comprises 15 residues. In DNA, the CDR3 is TGCGCCAGCAGCCCAACCGGGACAGGGGACACTGAAGCTTTCTTT. Protein: CASSPTGTGDTEAFF.